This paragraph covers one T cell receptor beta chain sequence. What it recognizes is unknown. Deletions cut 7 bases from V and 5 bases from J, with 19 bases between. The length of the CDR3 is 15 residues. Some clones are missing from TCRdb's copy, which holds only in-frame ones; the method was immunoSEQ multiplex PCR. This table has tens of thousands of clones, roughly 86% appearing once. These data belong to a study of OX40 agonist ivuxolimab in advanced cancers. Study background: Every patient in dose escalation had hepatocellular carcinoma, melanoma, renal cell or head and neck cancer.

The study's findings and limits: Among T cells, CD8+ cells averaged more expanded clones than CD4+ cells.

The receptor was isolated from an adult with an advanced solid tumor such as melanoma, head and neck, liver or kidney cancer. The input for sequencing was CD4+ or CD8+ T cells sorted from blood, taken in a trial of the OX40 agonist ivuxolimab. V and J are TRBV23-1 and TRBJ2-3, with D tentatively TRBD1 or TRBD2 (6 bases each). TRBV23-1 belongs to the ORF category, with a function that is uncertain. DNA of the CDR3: TGCGCCAGCACTACAACGGGGGCGAATTTAGATACGCAGTATTTT. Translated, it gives CASTTTGANLDTQYF.